This T cell receptor (beta chain) was profiled in a study of blood T cell repertoires in COVID-19. The overall study: The analysed material was cDNA or gDNA that came from T cells, B-cell-depleted T cells, or PBMCs.

In the study's own analysis: Estimation of nucleated cell counts relied on the amplification of reference gene primers. Generated by immunoSEQ multiplex PCR, the TCRdb table keeps only in-frame clones and is missing some. V and J calls and clone size are those listed in that table; D and trimming were worked out from the DNA. The sample lists approximately 470,000 clones; 70% to 90% were seen once. V lost 0 bases and J 7 bases, leaving 5 bases between the germline ends. CDR1 and CDR2 from the germline V gene are SGHNT and YYREEE (reference sequence). The CDR3 contains 12 residues. Material for sequencing was peripheral blood. The TCR sequence derives from a human donor in a cohort sampled during active COVID-19. This chain joins TRBV5-4 and TRBJ2-1; no clear D gene. In nucleotides, the CDR3 is TGTGCCAGCAGCTTGGATCTGAATGAGCAGTTCTTC. Translating it yields CASSLDLNEQFF. Based on the CDR3 plus reference TRBV5-4 and TRBJ2-1, the full variable domain is ETGVTQSPTHLIKTRGQQVTLRCSSQSGHNTVSWYQQALGQGPQFIFQYYREEENGRGNFPPRFSGLQFPNYSSELNVNALELDDSALYLCASSLDLNEQFFGPGTRLTVL.